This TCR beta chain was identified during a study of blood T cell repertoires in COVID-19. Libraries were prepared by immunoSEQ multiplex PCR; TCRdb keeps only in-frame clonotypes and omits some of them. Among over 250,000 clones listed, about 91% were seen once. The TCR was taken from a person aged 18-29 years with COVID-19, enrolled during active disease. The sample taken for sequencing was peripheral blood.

This CDR3 is CASSPSLERYGYTF. The CDR3 DNA reads as TGTGCCAGCAGCCCGTCCTTAGAGCGGTATGGCTACACCTTC. V gene TRBV3-1 (or the pseudogene TRBV3-2) combines with J gene TRBJ1-2; unclear D gene. The CDR3 covers 14 residues. V lost 4 bases and J lost 5, with 14 bases in between. Germline lookup yields CDR1 LGHDT and CDR2 YNNKEL (reference sequence).